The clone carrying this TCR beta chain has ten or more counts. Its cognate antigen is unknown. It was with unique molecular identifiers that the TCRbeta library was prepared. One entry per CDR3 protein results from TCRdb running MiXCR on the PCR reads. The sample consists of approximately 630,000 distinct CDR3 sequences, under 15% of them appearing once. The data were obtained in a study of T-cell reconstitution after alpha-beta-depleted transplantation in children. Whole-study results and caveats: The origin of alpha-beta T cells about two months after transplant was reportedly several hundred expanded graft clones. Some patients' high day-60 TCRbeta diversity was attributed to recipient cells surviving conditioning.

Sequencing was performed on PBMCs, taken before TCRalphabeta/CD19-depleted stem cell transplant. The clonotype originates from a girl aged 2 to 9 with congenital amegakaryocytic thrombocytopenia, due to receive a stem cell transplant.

In nucleotides, the CDR3 is TGTGCCAGCAGGCAGACTAGCGGGAGATCAGATACGCAGTATTTT. It encodes CASRQTSGRSDTQYF. The gene calls are TRBV2 and TRBJ2-3; 12 bases are a match to TRBD2. The ends lost 6 bases at V and 4 bases at J; junction bases unmatched: 5. The CDR3 sequence is 15 residues long. The V gene's germline CDR1 is SNHLY and CDR2 FYNNEI.